The sequence of this T cell receptor beta chain was determined in a study of follicular helper T cells after annual influenza vaccination. This CDR3 has 14 residues. The germline V gene has CDR1 SGHTA and CDR2 FQGNSA. Trimming at V came to 3 bases and at J to 1 base, leaving 0 bases not matched to a gene. Only in-frame clones appear in the TCRdb table, and some are missing; sequencing was by immunoSEQ multiplex PCR. The table records around 800 clones, 80% to 85% of them present only once. About this clone itself: No antigen is known for it.

Time point noted: 2015-2016 season, pre-vaccination. The study, taken as a whole, reports: Successive annual vaccinations recalled a recurrent oligoclonal ICOS+CD38+ cTfh response with influenza-specific clonotypes.

J is TRBJ1-1 and V is TRBV7-2; 9 bases match TRBD1. Sequencing used CXCR5+ CD38+ circulating T follicular helper cells from blood, obtained on the day of influenza vaccination. The subset was: circulating Tfh, non-naive CD4+CXCR5+PD-1+ (ICOS+CD38+ or ICOS-CD38-). The sequence came from an adult who received the influenza vaccine. In DNA, the CDR3 is TGTGCCAGCAGCTTGGACAGGGGGAACACTGAAGCTTTCTTT. Amino acids: CASSLDRGNTEAFF.